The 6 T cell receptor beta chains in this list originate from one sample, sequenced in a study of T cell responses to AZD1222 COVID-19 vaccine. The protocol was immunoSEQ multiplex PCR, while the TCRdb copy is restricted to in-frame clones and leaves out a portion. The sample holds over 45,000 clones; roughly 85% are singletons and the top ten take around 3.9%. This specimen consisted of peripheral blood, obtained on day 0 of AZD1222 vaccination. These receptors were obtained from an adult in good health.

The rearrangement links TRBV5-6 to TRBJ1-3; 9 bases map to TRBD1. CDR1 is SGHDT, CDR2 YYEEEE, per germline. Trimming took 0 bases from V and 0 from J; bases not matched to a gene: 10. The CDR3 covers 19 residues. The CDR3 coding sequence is TGTGCCAGCAGCTTGGGGGGGACAGGGACCACGCGCTCTGGAAACACCATATATTTT. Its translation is CASSLGGTGTTRSGNTIYF. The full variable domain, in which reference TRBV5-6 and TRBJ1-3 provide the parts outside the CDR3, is DAGVTQSPTHLIKTRGQQVTLRCSPKSGHDTVSWYQQALGQGPQFIFQYYEEEERQRGNFPDRFSGHQFPNYSSELNVNALLLGDSALYLCASSLGGTGTTRSGNTIYFGEGSWLTVV.

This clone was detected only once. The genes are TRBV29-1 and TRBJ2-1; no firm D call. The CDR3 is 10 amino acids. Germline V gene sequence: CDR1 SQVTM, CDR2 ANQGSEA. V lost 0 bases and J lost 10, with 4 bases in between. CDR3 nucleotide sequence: TGCAGCGTTGAAGAGTCGGAGCAGTTCTTC. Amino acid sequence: CSVEESEQFF.

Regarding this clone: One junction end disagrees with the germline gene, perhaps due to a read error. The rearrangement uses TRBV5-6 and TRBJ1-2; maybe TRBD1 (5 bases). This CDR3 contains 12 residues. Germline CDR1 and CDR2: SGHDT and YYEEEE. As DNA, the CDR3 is TGTGCCAGCAGCTTTAAGCGAACAGGACATATCTTC. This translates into CASSFKRTGHIF. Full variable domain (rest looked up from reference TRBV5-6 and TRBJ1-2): DAGVTQSPTHLIKTRGQQVTLRCSPKSGHDTVSWYQQALGQGPQFIFQYYEEEERQRGNFPDRFSGHQFPNYSSELNVNALLLGDSALYLCASSFKRTGHIFGSGTRLTVV.

CDR3: CASSVEAGNQPQHF. The CDR3 nucleotides read TGTGCCAGCAGCGTAGAGGCCGGAAATCAGCCCCAGCATTTT. The V and J genes are TRBV9 and TRBJ1-5, with D unclear. CDR3 length equals 14 residues. With 0 bases removed from V and 4 bases from J, the gap between germline ends came to 8 bases. In germline, CDR1 is SGDLS, CDR2 YYNGEE.

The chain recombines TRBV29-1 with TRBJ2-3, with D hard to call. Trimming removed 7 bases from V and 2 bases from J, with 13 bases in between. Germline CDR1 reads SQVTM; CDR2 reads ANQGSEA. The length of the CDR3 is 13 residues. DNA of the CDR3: TGCAGCGACCTTATTTACTCCACAGATACGCAGTATTTT. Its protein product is CSDLIYSTDTQYF.

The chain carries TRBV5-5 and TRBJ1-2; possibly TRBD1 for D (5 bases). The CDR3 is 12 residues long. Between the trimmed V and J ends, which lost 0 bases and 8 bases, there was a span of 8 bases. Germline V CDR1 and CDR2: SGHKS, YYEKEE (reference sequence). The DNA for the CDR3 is TGTGCCAGCAGCTTGGCTGGGGGAGGCTACACCTTC. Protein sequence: CASSLAGGGYTF.